Listed below are T cell receptor beta chains from one sample, sequenced in a study of T cell responses to AZD1222 COVID-19 vaccine. Assay used: immunoSEQ multiplex PCR; TCRdb lists only in-frame clones, some missing. The sample comprises 100,000 or so clones, roughly 87% of which are singletons, and more than 15% rests with the top ten. Source: peripheral blood, taken on day 0 of AZD1222 vaccination. The source of these receptors is an adult in good health. Each CDR3 is given with its conserved first and last residue. Fields, in order: V gene, D gene, clone size, J gene, CDR3 DNA, CDR3 protein. The D gene is left open where the match is weak. Where a row states a size, it is once, few, many or the class of an expanded clone; other rows omit it.

TRBV28	.	.	TRBJ1-6	TGTGCCGGCATTACCCACGGGGGTTTCGCCTATAATTCACCCCTCCACTTT	CAGITHGGFAYNSPLHF
TRBV15	TRBD1	.	TRBJ1-5	TGTGCCACCAGCAGAGATCTATCAGGGGGTGGATATCAGCCCCAGCATTTT	CATSRDLSGGGYQPQHF
TRBV29-1	.	once	TRBJ2-2	TGCAGCGTTCGGGGACAAAACACCGGGGAGCTGTTTTTT	CSVRGQNTGELFF
TRBV18	TRBD2	once	TRBJ2-1	TGTGCCAGCTCTCCGACTAGCCTCAATGAGCAGTTCTTC	CASSPTSLNEQFF
TRBV12-3/TRBV12-4	.	.	TRBJ2-2	TGTGCCAACAGCGGTAACACCGGGGAGCTGTTTTTT	CANSGNTGELFF
TRBV6-5	TRBD1	.	TRBJ1-2	TGTGCCAGCAGAGGTGACGATGGACAGGACTATGGCTACACCTTC	CASRGDDGQDYGYTF
TRBV2	TRBD1	.	TRBJ1-4	TGTGCCAGCATTATCGACAGGGGAGGGGAAAAACTGTTTTTT	CASIIDRGGEKLFF
TRBV11-2	TRBD1	.	TRBJ2-1	TGTGCCAGCACCGGGACAGGGTTCAACAATGAGCAGTTCTTC	CASTGTGFNNEQFF
TRBV7-6	.	.	TRBJ1-1	TGTGCCAGCAGCCCCAGTAGCTTGGGGACTGAAGCTTTCTTT	CASSPSSLGTEAFF
TRBV7-9	TRBD2	once	TRBJ2-7	TGTGCCAGCAGCTTAGTAGGCGGGAGCTACGAGCAGTACTTC	CASSLVGGSYEQYF
TRBV6-6	.	.	TRBJ2-7	TGTGCCAGCAGTCATGACAAAGCCGGACCGACCTCCTACGAGCAGTACTTC	CASSHDKAGPTSYEQYF
TRBV30	TRBD1	.	TRBJ1-1	TGTGCCCGGGACAGGGCCTCGGACACTGAAGCTTTCTTT	CARDRASDTEAFF
TRBV18	TRBD2	.	TRBJ2-7	TGTGCCAGCTCACCGACCCTAGCGGGAGGGTATAACGAGCAGTACTTC	CASSPTLAGGYNEQYF
TRBV18	.	.	TRBJ2-5	TGTGCCAGCTCACCACCTGGTAACTCGCTGCAAGAGACCCAGTACTTC	CASSPPGNSLQETQYF
TRBV7-9	TRBD1	.	TRBJ2-5	TGTGCCAGCAGCTTAACAGGGGGTCCGCAAGAGACCCAGTACTTC	CASSLTGGPQETQYF
TRBV10-3	.	.	TRBJ1-1	TGTGCCATCAGGATCGGCGTCCAACCGAACACTGAAGCTTTCTTT	CAIRIGVQPNTEAFF
TRBV6-5	.	.	TRBJ2-2	TGTGCCAGCAGTTACTCGCAGGCCTTGCGATCCGGGGAGCTGTTTTTT	CASSYSQALRSGELFF
TRBV27	.	.	TRBJ2-6	TGTGCCAGCAGTTCCCCCAGGGGAGGAAGTTCTGGGGCCAACGTCCTGACTTTC	CASSSPRGGSSGANVLTF
TRBV5-1	.	.	TRBJ2-1	TGCGCCAGCAGCGTGGGTTCTCTAGTTAATGAGCAGTTCTTC	CASSVGSLVNEQFF
TRBV7-9	.	once	TRBJ1-4	TGTGCCAGCAGCTCACAGCCGGGACGGCGAAAACTGTTTTTT	CASSSQPGRRKLFF
TRBV27	.	.	TRBJ2-5	TGTGCCAGCAGTTTATCGTCTTTTACCTTGGGACCTAAAGAGACCCAGTACTTC	CASSLSSFTLGPKETQYF
TRBV11-3	.	few	TRBJ2-1	TGTGCCAGCAGCGCTGTGGGCAGCACCTACAATGAGCAGTTCTTC	CASSAVGSTYNEQFF
TRBV11-2	.	.	TRBJ1-1	TGTGCCAGCAGCTTAGAAAGGGGGACTGAAGCTTTCTTT	CASSLERGTEAFF
TRBV7-9	.	.	TRBJ1-2	TGTGCCAGCTCCCTACCGGCAGCTAACTATGGCTACACCTTC	CASSLPAANYGYTF
TRBV7-3	.	.	TRBJ1-5	TGTGCCAGCAGCTTAGGTTATCTTGGGCTGCATCAGCCCCAGCATTTT	CASSLGYLGLHQPQHF
TRBV11-2	.	once	TRBJ1-1	TGTGCCAGCAGTTTTACCGCTAGGGGGTTTACTGAAGCTTTCTTT	CASSFTARGFTEAFF
TRBV4-1	.	.	TRBJ2-7	TGCGCCAGCAGCCAAGTTTTGATAGCGACCTCCTACGAGCAGTACTTC	CASSQVLIATSYEQYF
TRBV9	.	.	TRBJ1-2	TGTGCCAGCAGCCCGCATACGAACAGGGACTACTATGGCTACACCTTC	CASSPHTNRDYYGYTF
TRBV27	.	.	TRBJ2-1	TGTGCCAGCAGTTTAATGGTCGGGTACAATGAGCAGTTCTTC	CASSLMVGYNEQFF
TRBV9	.	.	TRBJ2-6	TGTGCCAGCAGCGTAGTAATCTCTGGGGCCAACGTCCTGACTTTC	CASSVVISGANVLTF
TRBV28	.	.	TRBJ2-2	TGTGCCAGCCTCGGCGGGCTACTTGCCGGGGAGCTGTTTTTT	CASLGGLLAGELFF
TRBV3-1/TRBV3-2	.	.	TRBJ2-5	TGTGCCAGCAGCCAAGAGGGAAGTGAGACCCAGTACTTC	CASSQEGSETQYF
TRBV19	TRBD1	.	TRBJ2-7	TGTGCCAGTAGTCTCAGACAGGGGAGCTACGAGCAGTACTTC	CASSLRQGSYEQYF